These 5 T cell receptor beta chains share one sample of origin, sequenced in a study of cytomegalovirus exposure and HLA in healthy donors. PCR involved 60 Vbeta and 13 Jbeta primers. The method was immunoSEQ multiplex PCR; TCRdb's version includes in-frame clones alone and lacks a portion of them. This sample has some 200,000 clones, with 79% found just once. The sequenced sample consisted of PBMCs. These receptors were taken from a woman in her 50s in good health and CMV-seronegative.

This chain joins TRBV19 and TRBJ2-7; 8 nucleotides line up with TRBD1. V gave up 4 bases and J gave up 6 bases; unmatched junction bases: 8. CDR3 length: 14 amino acids. The germline V gene encodes CDR1 LNHDA and CDR2 SQIVND (reference sequence). In nucleotides, the CDR3 is TGTGCCAGTAGTACGGGACAGGTATCAGGCGAGCAGTACTTC. It yields the protein CASSTGQVSGEQYF. Together with reference TRBV19 and TRBJ2-7, the CDR3 gives the full variable domain: DGGITQSPKYLFRKEGQNVTLSCEQNLNHDAMYWYRQDPGQGLRLIYYSQIVNDFQKGDIAEGYSVSREKKESFPLTVTSAQKNPTAFYLCASSTGQVSGEQYFGPGTRLTVT.

This clone was detected once. The chain employs TRBV29-1 and TRBJ1-1, with D hard to call. Deletions cut 4 bases from V and 0 bases from J, with 9 bases between. The CDR3 runs to 13 residues. Germline V gene data show CDR1 as SQVTM and CDR2 as ANQGSEA. CDR3 protein: CSVVDNMNTEAFF. Here the CDR3 DNA reads TGCAGCGTTGTCGACAACATGAACACTGAAGCTTTCTTT.

This clone occurred once. The chain recombines TRBV28 with TRBJ2-7, with 7 bases fitting TRBD1. CDR3 length equals 14 residues. CDR1 MDHEN and CDR2 SYDVKM come from the germline V gene. With V trimmed by 5 bases and J by 2 bases, 6 bases remained unmatched. This CDR3 is CASSPRTGAYEQYF. CDR3 sequence (DNA): TGTGCCAGCAGTCCCAGGACAGGAGCCTACGAGCAGTACTTC.

The V call is TRBV5-1, the J call TRBJ2-5; 8 positions agree with TRBD1. The junction had 10 bases not matched to a gene; V was cut back by 3 bases and J by 3 bases. From germline, CDR1 is SGHRS and CDR2 YFSETQ. This CDR3 comprises 16 residues. CDR3 coding DNA: TGCGCCAGCAGCTACGACTCGACAGGGGCGAAAGAGACCCAGTACTTC. Residues: CASSYDSTGAKETQYF.

This clone came up a few times. The CDR3: CATSRGGGSYEQYF. CDR3 nucleotides: TGTGCCACCAGCAGAGGAGGGGGCTCCTACGAGCAGTACTTC. The J gene is TRBJ2-7, the V gene TRBV15; tentative D call: TRBD1 (6 bases). This CDR3 is 14 amino acids long. Germline loops: CDR1 LNHNV, CDR2 YYDKDF (reference sequence). Trimming took off 1 base at V and 0 bases at J, with 7 bases between the two ends.